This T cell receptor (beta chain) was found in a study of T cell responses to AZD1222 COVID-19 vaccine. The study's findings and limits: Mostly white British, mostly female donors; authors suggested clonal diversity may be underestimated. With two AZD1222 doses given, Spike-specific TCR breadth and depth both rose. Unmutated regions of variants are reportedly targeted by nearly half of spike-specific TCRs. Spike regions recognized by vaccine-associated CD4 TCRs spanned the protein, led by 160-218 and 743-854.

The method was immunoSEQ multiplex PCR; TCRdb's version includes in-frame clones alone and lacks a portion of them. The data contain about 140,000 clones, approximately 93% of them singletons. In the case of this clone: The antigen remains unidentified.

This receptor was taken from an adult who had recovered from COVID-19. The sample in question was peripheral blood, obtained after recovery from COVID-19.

The CDR3 loop is CASSFTRGPGELFF. CDR3 DNA: TGTGCCAGCTCATTTACTCGGGGACCCGGGGAGCTGTTTTTT. The genes are TRBV18 and TRBJ2-2; D tentatively fits TRBD1 or TRBD2 (5 bases each). CDR3 length: 14 residues. Germline V lookup: CDR1 KGHSH, CDR2 LQKENI. Between the trimmed V and J ends, which lost 5 bases and 6 bases, there was a span of 13 bases.